One and the same sample provided the 13 T cell receptor beta chains below, sequenced in a study of spatial heterogeneity in lung cancer. Time point noted: blood at routine non-recurrence follow-up after resection. TCRdb redid the calling of the 5' RACE reads with MiXCR, one entry per CDR3 protein. The table shows 25,000 to 35,000 distinct CDR3 sequences, with roughly a tenth occurring only once. The specimen was PBMCs, collected at follow-up. These TCRs come from a female donor with early-stage non-small cell lung cancer.

This clonotype showed up many times. V gene TRBV7-9 combines with J gene TRBJ1-1, with D maybe TRBD1 (5 bases). CDR3 length: 14 amino acids. CDR1 and CDR2 (germline): SEHNR, FQNEAQ (reference sequence). V lost 5 bases and J lost 9, with 19 bases in between. This chain's CDR3 is CASSLKGPVSKAFF. The CDR3 DNA reads as TGTGCCAGCAGCCTAAAGGGACCAGTTTCTAAAGCTTTCTTT.

The rearrangement links TRBV2 to TRBJ2-7; 7 nucleotides align to TRBD1. V dropped 3 bases and J dropped 2; count of bases not matched to a gene: 4. In germline, CDR1 is SNHLY, CDR2 FYNNEI. The CDR3 covers 14 residues. CDR3 amino acids: CASSDNRGPYEQYF. The CDR3 nucleotides are TGTGCCAGCAGTGATAACAGGGGACCCTACGAGCAGTACTTC.

This clonotype was counted a few times. The CDR3 nucleotides read TGTGCCAGCAGCTCCGGGACAGGGTTGAATGAGCAGTACTTC. Translated, it gives CASSSGTGLNEQYF. The genes are TRBV6-5 and TRBJ2-7, with TRBD1 matching over 9 bases. CDR1 MNHEY and CDR2 SVGAGI come from the germline V gene. The CDR3 runs to 14 residues. Trimming cost V 6 bases and J 7 bases; bases outside gene matches: 10.

This clonotype was counted ten times or more. CDR3 in amino acids: CASSFRLAGGVNNEQFF. The CDR3 DNA reads as TGTGCCAGCAGCTTCCGACTAGCGGGGGGGGTAAACAATGAGCAGTTCTTC. This rearrangement joins TRBV7-8 to TRBJ2-1; 14 bases align to TRBD2. CDR1 SGHVS and CDR2 FQNEAQ come from the germline V gene. Germline trimming cut 3 bases from V and 5 bases from J; bases unmatched to any gene: 6. The CDR3 is made up of 17 amino acids.

J is TRBJ2-1 and V is TRBV5-5; D uncertain. The V gene lost 0 bases and the J gene lost 6 bases, with 4 bases spanning the gap. The CDR3 consists of 12 residues. CDR1 and CDR2 from the germline V gene are SGHKS and YYEKEE (reference sequence). CDR3 bases: TGTGCCAGCAGCTTGGGCCGCAATGAGCAGTTCTTC. This translates into CASSLGRNEQFF. Drawing the rest from reference TRBV5-5 and TRBJ2-1, the complete variable domain is DAGVTQSPTHLIKTRGQQVTLRCSPISGHKSVSWYQQVLGQGPQFIFQYYEKEERGRGNFPDRFSARQFPNYSSELNVNALLLGDSALYLCASSLGRNEQFFGPGTRLTVL.

The gene calls are TRBV7-2 and TRBJ1-2; D remains ambiguous. CDR3 length: 13 residues. CDR1 is SGHTA, CDR2 FQGNSA, per germline. Trimming removed 3 bases from V and 3 bases from J, with 8 bases in between. The CDR3 bases are TGTGCCAGCAGCTTCATGACGGACTATGGCTACACCTTC. Amino acids: CASSFMTDYGYTF.

This clonotype was detected many times. The V and J genes are TRBV5-1 and TRBJ1-6, with TRBD1 matching over 7 bases. Per the germline V gene, CDR1 is SGHRS and CDR2 is YFSETQ. Trimming removed 4 bases from V and 7 bases from J; junction bases left unmatched: 8. The CDR3 is 15 amino acids. CDR3 nucleotides: TGCGCCAGCAGCATTGGGACAGTTAACAATTCACCCCTCCACTTT. Protein product: CASSIGTVNNSPLHF.

Many counts were recorded for this clonotype. The V call is TRBV5-1, the J call TRBJ1-1, with D tentatively TRBD1 (6 bases). Germline-derived CDR1 and CDR2 are SGHRS and YFSETQ. V lost 4 bases and J lost 10, with 17 bases in between. This CDR3 contains 13 residues. The CDR3 is CASSARKGVGAFF. The DNA of the CDR3 is TGCGCCAGCAGCGCGAGGAAGGGGGTCGGAGCTTTCTTT.

This clonotype was observed a handful of times. The chain couples TRBV7-2 to TRBJ2-2; TRBD1 matches at 8 bases. The CDR3 is made up of 16 amino acids. The germline CDR1 and CDR2 sequences are SGHTA and FQGNSA. Germline trimming cut 4 bases from V and 8 bases from J; bases unmatched to any gene: 12. The CDR3 region has the DNA TGTGCCAGCAGCTCACGATCGACAGGGGTCGGAGGGGAGCTGTTTTTT. Translated, it gives CASSSRSTGVGGELFF. Looking up the rest from reference TRBV7-2 and TRBJ2-2 gives the full variable domain: GAGVSQSPSNKVTEKGKDVELRCDPISGHTALYWYRQSLGQGLEFLIYFQGNSAPDKSGLPSDRFSAERTGGSVSTLTIQRTQQEDSAVYLCASSSRSTGVGGELFFGEGSRLTVL.

V and J are TRBV24-1 and TRBJ2-1, with 7 bases lining up with TRBD1. This CDR3 spans 15 amino acids. Germline lookup yields CDR1 KGHDR and CDR2 SFDVKD. V dropped 7 bases and J dropped 3; count of bases not matched to a gene: 8. CDR3 in amino acids: CATSSGTELYNEQFF. In nucleotides, the CDR3 is TGTGCCACCAGCTCCGGGACAGAGCTCTACAATGAGCAGTTCTTC.

This clonotype appeared a few times. The chain combines TRBV27 with TRBJ1-2; D may be TRBD1 (5 bases). Trimming cost V 4 bases and J 4 bases, with 16 bases left between them. Germline values: CDR1 MNHEY, CDR2 SMNVEV (reference sequence). This CDR3 has 15 residues. CDR3 coding DNA: TGTGCCAGCAGTTCCGGGGACCGTTCTATCTATGGCTACACCTTC. The encoded protein is CASSSGDRSIYGYTF.

This clonotype has ten or more counts. The rearrangement uses TRBV12-3 or TRBV12-4 and TRBJ2-3; D not certain. V shed 1 base and J shed 1 base, with 9 bases lying between them. The CDR3 runs to 15 residues. DNA for the CDR3: TGTGCCAGCAGTTTAGTTCCCAGCCGCACAGATACGCAGTATTTT. Its translation is CASSLVPSRTDTQYF.

The CDR3 here is CSARWDNADYGYTF. CDR3 in DNA: TGCAGTGCTAGATGGGACAACGCCGACTATGGCTACACCTTC. The chain couples TRBV20-1 to TRBJ1-2; D perhaps matches TRBD1 (6 bases). Germline loops: CDR1 DFQATT, CDR2 SNEGSKA (reference sequence). The germline V and J ends were trimmed by 2 bases and 3 bases, with 13 bases remaining between them. The CDR3 totals 14 residues.